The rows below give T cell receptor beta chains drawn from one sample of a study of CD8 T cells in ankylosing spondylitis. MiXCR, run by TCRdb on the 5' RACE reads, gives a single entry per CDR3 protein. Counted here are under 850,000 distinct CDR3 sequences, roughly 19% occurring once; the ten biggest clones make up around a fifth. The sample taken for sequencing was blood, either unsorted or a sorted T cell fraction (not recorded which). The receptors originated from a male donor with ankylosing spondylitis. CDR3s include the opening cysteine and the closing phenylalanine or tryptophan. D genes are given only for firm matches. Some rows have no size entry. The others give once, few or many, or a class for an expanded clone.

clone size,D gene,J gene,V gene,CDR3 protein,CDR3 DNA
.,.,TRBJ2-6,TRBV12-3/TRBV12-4,CASSFQGRSGANVLTF,TGTGCCAGCAGTTTTCAGGGGCGGTCAGGGGCCAACGTCCTGACTTTC
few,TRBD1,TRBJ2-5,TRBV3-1,CASGNSQGSRETQYF,TGTGCCAGCGGCAACTCACAGGGGTCGAGAGAGACCCAGTACTTC
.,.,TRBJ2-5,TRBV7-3,CASSLTADSWSQETQYF,TGTGCCAGCAGCTTAACGGCGGATAGCTGGTCCCAAGAGACCCAGTACTTC
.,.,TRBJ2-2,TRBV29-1,CSVRRERDTGELFF,TGCAGCGTTCGGAGGGAACGGGACACCGGGGAGCTGTTTTTT
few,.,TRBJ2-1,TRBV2,CASSDFQGQNEQFF,TGTGCCAGCAGTGATTTCCAGGGGCAGAATGAGCAGTTCTTC
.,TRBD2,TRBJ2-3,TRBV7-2,CASSLGLASRTDTQYF,TGTGCCAGCAGCTTGGGACTAGCCAGCCGCACAGATACGCAGTATTTT
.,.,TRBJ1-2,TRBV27,CASSPRRQPTYGYTF,TGTGCCAGCAGTCCCCGCCGACAGCCAACATATGGCTACACCTTC
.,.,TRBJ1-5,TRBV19,CASGGRGADQPQHF,TGTGCCAGTGGCGGGAGGGGCGCGGATCAGCCCCAGCATTTT
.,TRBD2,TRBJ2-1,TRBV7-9,CASSPSGRAGNEQFF,TGTGCCAGCAGCCCTAGCGGGAGGGCGGGGAATGAGCAGTTCTTC
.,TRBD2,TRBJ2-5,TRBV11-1,CASSLLLAGRRGQETQYF,TGTGCCAGCAGCTTACTACTAGCGGGGAGGCGTGGGCAAGAGACCCAGTACTTC
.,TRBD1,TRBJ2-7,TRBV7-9,CASRRTGTASYEQYF,TGTGCCAGCAGACGTACCGGGACAGCCTCCTACGAGCAGTACTTC
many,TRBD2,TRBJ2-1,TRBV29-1,CSVEGAGFRNEQFF,TGCAGCGTTGAAGGAGCGGGATTCCGGAATGAGCAGTTCTTC
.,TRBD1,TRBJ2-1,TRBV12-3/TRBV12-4,CASSFTGATYNEQFF,TGTGCCAGCAGCTTTACAGGGGCGACCTACAATGAGCAGTTCTTC
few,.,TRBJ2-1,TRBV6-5,CASKLQGEQFF,TGTGCCAGCAAGCTCCAAGGTGAGCAGTTCTTC